This T cell receptor beta chain originates from a study of tumor-infiltrating lymphocytes in primary liver carcinoma. From approximately 490 ng total RNA, TCR beta cDNA was generated with a primer in the constant region. It was through three nested multiplex PCR rounds of slightly modified ARM-PCR that TCR beta libraries arose. A C-beta reverse primer and TRBV1-TRBV30 forward primers served in each of the first two PCR rounds, at roughly 10 cycles apiece. TCRdb re-called the multiplex PCR reads through MiXCR, storing one row per CDR3 protein. The data hold about 110,000 distinct CDR3 sequences, with about four fifths observed a single time. Germline CDR1 reads MNHNY; CDR2 reads SVGAGI (reference sequence). The V and J ends lost 4 bases and 9 bases respectively, with 19 bases between them. This CDR3 spans 14 amino acids. Unsorted bulk tissue (roughly 20-34 mg) underwent RNA and DNA co-extraction.

The receptor comes from a man aged 40-55 years with primary liver carcinoma and hepatitis B virus infection. The source material was liver tumor tissue from sampling region 3. Subset in this sample: tumor region T3, left-lateral pole. The V and J genes are TRBV6-6 and TRBJ2-7; D call uncertain. The DNA for the CDR3 is TGTGCCAGCAGTTGCTCTGGCAGGTTCGGCGGGCAGTACTTC. The encoded protein is CASSCSGRFGGQYF.